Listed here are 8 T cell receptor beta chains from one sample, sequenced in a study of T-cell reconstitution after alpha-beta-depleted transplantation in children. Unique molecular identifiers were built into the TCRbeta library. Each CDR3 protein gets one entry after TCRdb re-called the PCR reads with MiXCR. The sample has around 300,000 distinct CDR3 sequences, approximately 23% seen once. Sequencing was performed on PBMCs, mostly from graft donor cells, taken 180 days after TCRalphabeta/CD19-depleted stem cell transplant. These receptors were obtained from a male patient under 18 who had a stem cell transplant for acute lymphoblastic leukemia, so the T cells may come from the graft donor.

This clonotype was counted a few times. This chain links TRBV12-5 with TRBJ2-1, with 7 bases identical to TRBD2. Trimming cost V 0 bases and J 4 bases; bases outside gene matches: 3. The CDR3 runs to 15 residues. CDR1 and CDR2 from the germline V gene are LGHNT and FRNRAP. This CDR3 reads CASGLVTGGYNEQFF. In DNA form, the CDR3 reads TGTGCTAGTGGTTTGGTAACGGGGGGTTACAATGAGCAGTTCTTC.

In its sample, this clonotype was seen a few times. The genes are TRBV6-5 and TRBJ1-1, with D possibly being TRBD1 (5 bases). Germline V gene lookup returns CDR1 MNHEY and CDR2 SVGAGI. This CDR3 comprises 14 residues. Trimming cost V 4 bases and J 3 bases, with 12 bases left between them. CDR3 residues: CASSFQGRDTEAFF. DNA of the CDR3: TGTGCCAGCAGTTTCCAGGGCAGGGACACTGAAGCTTTCTTT.

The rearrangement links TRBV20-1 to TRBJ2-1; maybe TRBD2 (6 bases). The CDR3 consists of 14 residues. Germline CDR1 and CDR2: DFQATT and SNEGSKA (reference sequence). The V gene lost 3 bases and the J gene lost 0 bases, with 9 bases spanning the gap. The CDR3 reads CSARPGSSYNEQFF. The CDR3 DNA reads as TGCAGTGCTAGGCCCGGGAGCTCCTACAATGAGCAGTTCTTC.

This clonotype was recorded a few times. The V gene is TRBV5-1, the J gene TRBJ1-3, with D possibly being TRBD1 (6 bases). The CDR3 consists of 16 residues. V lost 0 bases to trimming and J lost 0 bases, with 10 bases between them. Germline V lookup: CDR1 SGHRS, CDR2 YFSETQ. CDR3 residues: CASSLATGYSGNTIYF. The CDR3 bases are TGCGCCAGCAGCTTGGCCACAGGGTACTCTGGAAACACCATATATTTT.

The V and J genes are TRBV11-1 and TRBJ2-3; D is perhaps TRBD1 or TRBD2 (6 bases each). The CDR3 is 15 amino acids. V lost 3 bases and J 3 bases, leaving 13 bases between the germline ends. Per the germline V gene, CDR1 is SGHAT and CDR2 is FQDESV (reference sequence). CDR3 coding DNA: TGTGCCAGCAGCTTGTCCTGGGGGGCAACAGATACGCAGTATTTT. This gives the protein CASSLSWGATDTQYF.

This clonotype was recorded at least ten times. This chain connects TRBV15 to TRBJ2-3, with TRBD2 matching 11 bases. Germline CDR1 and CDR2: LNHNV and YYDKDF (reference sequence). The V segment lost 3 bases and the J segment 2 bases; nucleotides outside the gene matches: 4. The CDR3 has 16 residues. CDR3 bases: TGTGCCACCAGCAGCCGGGGACTAGCGGCCACAGATACGCAGTATTTT. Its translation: CATSSRGLAATDTQYF.

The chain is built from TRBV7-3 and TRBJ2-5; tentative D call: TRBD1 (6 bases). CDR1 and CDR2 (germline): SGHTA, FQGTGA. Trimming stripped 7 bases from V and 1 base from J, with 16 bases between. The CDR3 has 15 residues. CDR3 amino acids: CASTPSGAVQETQYF. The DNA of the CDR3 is TGTGCCAGCACCCCCTCAGGGGCGGTCCAAGAGACCCAGTACTTC.

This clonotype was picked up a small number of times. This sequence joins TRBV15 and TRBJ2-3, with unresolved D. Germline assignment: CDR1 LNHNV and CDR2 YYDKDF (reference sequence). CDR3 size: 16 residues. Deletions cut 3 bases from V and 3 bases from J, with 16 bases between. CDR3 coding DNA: TGTGCCACCAGCAGTCCTCCGTATAGAATGACAGATACGCAGTATTTT. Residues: CATSSPPYRMTDTQYF.